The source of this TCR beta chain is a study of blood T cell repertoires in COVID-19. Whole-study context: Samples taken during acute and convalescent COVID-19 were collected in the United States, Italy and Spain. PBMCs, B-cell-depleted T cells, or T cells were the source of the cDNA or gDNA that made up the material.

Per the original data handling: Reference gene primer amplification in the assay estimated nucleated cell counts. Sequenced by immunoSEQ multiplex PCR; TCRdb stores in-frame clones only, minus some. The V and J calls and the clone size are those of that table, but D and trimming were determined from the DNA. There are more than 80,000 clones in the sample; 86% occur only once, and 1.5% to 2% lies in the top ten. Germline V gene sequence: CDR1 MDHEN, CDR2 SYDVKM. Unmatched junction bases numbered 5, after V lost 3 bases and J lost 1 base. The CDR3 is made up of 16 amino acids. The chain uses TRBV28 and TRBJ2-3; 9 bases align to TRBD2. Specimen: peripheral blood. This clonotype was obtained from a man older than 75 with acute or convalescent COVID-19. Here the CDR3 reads CASSFVSGRRTDTQYF. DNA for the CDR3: TGTGCCAGCAGTTTCGTTAGCGGGAGACGCACAGATACGCAGTATTTT.